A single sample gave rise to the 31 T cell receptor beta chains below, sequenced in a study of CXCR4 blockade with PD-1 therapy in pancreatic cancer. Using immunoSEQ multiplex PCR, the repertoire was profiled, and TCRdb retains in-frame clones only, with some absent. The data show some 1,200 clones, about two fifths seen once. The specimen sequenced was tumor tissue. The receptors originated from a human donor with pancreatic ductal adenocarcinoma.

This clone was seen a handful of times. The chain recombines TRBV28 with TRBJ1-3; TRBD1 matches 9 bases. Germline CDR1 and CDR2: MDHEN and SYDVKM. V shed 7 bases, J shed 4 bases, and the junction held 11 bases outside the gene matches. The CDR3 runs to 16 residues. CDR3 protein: CASNLNRGLSGNTIYF. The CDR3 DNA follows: TGTGCCAGCAATCTAAACAGGGGGCTCTCAGGAAACACCATATATTTT.

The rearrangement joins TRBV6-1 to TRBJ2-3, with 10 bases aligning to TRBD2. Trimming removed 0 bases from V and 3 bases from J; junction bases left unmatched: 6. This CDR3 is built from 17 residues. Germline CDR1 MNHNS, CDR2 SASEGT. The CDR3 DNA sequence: TGTGCCAGCAGTGAAGCAATTAGCGGGGGGCAAACAGATACGCAGTATTTT. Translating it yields CASSEAISGGQTDTQYF.

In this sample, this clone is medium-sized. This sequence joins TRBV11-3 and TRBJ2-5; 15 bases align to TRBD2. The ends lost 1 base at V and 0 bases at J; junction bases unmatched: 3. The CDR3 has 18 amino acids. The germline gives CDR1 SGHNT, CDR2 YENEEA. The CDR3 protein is CASSLGGTSGGYQETQYF. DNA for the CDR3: TGTGCCAGCAGCTTAGGAGGGACTAGCGGGGGGTACCAAGAGACCCAGTACTTC.

CDR3 nucleotide sequence: TGTGCCAGTAGTTCCACAGGGGGTAGTTCACCCCTCCACTTT. This translates into CASSSTGGSSPLHF. This sequence joins TRBV19 and TRBJ1-6, with 8 bases lining up with TRBD1. Germline-derived CDR1 and CDR2 are LNHDA and SQIVND (reference sequence). V lost 5 bases and J lost 9; bases outside the gene matches: 6. This CDR3 is 14 amino acids long.

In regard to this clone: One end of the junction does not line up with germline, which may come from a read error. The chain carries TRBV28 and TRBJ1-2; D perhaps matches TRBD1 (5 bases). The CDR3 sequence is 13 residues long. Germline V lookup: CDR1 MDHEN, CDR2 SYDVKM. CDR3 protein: CTSSQGGGYGYTF. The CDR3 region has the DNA TGTACCAGCAGCCAAGGTGGGGGATATGGCTACACCTTC.

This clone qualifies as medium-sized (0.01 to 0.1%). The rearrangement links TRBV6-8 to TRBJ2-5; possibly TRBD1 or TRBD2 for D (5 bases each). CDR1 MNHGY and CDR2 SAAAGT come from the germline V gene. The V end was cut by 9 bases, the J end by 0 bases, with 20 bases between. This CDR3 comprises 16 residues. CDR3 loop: CASGTTTFNYQETQYF. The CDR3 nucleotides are TGTGCCAGTGGGACCACGACTTTTAACTACCAAGAGACCCAGTACTTC.

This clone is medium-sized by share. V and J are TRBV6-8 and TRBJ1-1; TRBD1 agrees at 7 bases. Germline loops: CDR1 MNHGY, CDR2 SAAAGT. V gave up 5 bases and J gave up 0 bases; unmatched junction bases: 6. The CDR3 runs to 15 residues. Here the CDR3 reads CASSGRQGVNTEAFF. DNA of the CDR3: TGTGCCAGCAGTGGCCGACAGGGAGTGAACACTGAAGCTTTCTTT.

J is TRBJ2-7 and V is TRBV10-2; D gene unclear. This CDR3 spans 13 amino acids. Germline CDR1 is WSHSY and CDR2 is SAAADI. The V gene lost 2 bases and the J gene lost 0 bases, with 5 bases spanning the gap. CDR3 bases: TGCGCCAGCAGTGAGGGCAACTCCTACGAGCAGTACTTC. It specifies CASSEGNSYEQYF.

CDR3 nucleotides: TGTGCCAGCTCACCACCTTTTGAGGGGAGCTCTGGCTACACCTTC. Translating gives CASSPPFEGSSGYTF. The chain has TRBV18 and TRBJ1-2; TRBD1 is a possible D gene (5 bases). V was pared by 0 bases and J by 7 bases, with 15 bases between. The germline CDR1 and CDR2 sequences are KGHSH and LQKENI. This CDR3 has 15 residues.

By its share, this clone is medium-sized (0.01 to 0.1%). The CDR3 DNA sequence: TGTGCCAGCAGGGTGATGGGACAGGGGGCATGGCCCCAGCATTTT. Translation: CASRVMGQGAWPQHF. V is TRBV6-8 and J is TRBJ1-5; 12 bases are a match to TRBD1. Looked up from germline, CDR1 is MNHGY and CDR2 is SAAAGT. This CDR3 region has 15 residues. Trimming at V came to 6 bases and at J to 9 bases, leaving 9 bases not matched to a gene.

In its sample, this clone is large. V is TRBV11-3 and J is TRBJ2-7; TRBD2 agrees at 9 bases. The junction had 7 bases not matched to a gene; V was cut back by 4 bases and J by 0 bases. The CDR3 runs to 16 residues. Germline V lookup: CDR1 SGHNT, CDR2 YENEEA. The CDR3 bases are TGTGCCAGCAGCTCGCTTGTAGCGGGGGCCTCCTACGAGCAGTACTTC. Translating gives CASSSLVAGASYEQYF.

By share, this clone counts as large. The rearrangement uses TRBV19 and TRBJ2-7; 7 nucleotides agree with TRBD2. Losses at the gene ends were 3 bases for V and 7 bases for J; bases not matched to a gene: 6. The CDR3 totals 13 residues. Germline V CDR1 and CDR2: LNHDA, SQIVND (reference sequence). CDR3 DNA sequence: TGTGCCAGTAGTATTACTTCGGGGGGTGAGCAGTACTTC. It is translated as CASSITSGGEQYF.

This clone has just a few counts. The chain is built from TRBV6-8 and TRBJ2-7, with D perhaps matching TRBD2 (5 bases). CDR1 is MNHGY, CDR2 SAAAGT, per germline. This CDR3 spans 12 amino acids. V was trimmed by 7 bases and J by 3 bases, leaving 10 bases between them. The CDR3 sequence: CASTPSGYEQYF. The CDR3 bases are TGTGCCAGCACCCCCAGCGGCTACGAGCAGTACTTC.

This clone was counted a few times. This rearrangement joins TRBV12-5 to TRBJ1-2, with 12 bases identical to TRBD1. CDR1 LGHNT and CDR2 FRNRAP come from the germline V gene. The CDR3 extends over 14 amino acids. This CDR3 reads CASTRGQGALGYTF. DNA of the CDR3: TGTGCCAGCACCCGGGGACAGGGGGCTCTAGGCTACACCTTC.

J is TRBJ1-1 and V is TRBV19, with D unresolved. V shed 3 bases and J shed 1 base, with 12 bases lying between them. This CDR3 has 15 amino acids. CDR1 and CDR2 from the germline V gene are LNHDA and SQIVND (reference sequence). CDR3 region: CASSILQLGNTEAFF. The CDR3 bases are TGTGCCAGTAGTATCTTACAGTTGGGGAACACTGAAGCTTTCTTT. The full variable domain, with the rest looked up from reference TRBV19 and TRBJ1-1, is DGGITQSPKYLFRKEGQNVTLSCEQNLNHDAMYWYRQDPGQGLRLIYYSQIVNDFQKGDIAEGYSVSREKKESFPLTVTSAQKNPTAFYLCASSILQLGNTEAFFGQGTRLTVV.

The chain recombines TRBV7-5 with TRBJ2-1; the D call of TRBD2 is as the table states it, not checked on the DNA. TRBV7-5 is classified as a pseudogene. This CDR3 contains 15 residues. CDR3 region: CASSLILGAGNEQFF. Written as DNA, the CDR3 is TGTGCCAGCAGCTTAATCCTAGGCGCGGGGAATGAGCAGTTCTTC.

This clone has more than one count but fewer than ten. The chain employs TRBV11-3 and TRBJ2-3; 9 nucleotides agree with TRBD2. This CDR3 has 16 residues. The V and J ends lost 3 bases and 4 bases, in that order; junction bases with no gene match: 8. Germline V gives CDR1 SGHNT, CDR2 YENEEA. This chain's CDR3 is CASSFQGGGGADTQYF. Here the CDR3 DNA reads TGTGCCAGCAGCTTCCAGGGTGGCGGGGGGGCAGATACGCAGTATTTT.

DNA for the CDR3: TGTGCCAGCAGGCAACAGGGGAGGGCGGCCTACGAGCAGTACTTC. This encodes CASRQQGRAAYEQYF. The chain uses TRBV6-8 and TRBJ2-7; D tentatively reads TRBD1 or TRBD2 (7 bases each). The V gene's germline CDR1 is MNHGY and CDR2 SAAAGT. The CDR3 has 15 residues. Trimming took 6 bases from V and 2 from J, leaving 17 bases between them.

CDR3 sequence reads: CASSILRGKAFF. The CDR3 DNA is TGTGCCAGTAGTATTCTCAGGGGCAAAGCTTTCTTT. The chain combines TRBV19 with TRBJ1-1; maybe TRBD1 (6 bases). CDR1 LNHDA and CDR2 SQIVND come from the germline V gene (reference sequence). The CDR3 has 12 amino acids. V was shortened by 3 bases and J by 9 bases, with 11 bases between the two germline ends.

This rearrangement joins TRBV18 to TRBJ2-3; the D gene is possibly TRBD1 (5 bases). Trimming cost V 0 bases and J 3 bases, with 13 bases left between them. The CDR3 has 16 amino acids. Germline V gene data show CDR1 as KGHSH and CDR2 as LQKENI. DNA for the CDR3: TGTGCCAGCTCACCACCCGGCAGGGCCCAGACAGATACGCAGTATTTT. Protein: CASSPPGRAQTDTQYF.

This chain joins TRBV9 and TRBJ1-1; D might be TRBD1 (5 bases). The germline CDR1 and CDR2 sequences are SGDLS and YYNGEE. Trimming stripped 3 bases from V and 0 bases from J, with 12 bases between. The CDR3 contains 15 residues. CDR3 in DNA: TGTGCCAGCAGCGCAAGCAGGGATATGAACACTGAAGCTTTCTTT. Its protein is CASSASRDMNTEAFF.

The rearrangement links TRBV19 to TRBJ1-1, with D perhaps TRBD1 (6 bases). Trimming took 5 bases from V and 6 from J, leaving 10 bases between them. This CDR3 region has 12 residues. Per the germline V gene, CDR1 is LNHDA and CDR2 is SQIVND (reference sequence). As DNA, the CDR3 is TGTGCCAGTAGTTTCAGGGGCGCTGAAGCTTTCTTT. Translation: CASSFRGAEAFF.

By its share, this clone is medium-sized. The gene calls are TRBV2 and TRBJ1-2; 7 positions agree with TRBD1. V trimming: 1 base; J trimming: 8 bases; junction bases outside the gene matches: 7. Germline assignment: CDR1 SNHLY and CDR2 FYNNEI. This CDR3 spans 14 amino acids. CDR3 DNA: TGTGCCAGCAGTGAAGTTCGAGGGGGCGGGGGCTACACCTTC. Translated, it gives CASSEVRGGGGYTF.

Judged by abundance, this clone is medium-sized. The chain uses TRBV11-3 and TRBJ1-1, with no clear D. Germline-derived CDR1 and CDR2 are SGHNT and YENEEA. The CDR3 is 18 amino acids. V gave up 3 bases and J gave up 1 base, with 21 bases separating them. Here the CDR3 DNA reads TGTGCCAGCAGCTTCCTCCTCGGCATTTGGACGTCGAACACTGAAGCTTTCTTT. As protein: CASSFLLGIWTSNTEAFF. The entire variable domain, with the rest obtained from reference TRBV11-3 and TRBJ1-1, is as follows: EAGVVQSPRYKIIEKKQPVAFWCNPISGHNTLYWYLQNLGQGPELLIRYENEEAVDDSQLPKDRFSAERLKGVDSTLKIQPAELGDSAVYLCASSFLLGIWTSNTEAFFGQGTRLTVV.

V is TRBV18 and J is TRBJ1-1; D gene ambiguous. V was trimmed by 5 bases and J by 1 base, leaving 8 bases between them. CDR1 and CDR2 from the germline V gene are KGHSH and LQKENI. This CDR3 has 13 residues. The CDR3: CASSFGRNTEAFF. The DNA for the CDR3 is TGTGCCAGCTCATTCGGCAGGAACACTGAAGCTTTCTTT.

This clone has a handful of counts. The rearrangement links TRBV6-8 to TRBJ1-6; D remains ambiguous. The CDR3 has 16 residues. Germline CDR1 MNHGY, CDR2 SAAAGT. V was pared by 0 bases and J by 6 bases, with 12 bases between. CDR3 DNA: TGTGCCAGCAGTTACTCCAATCTGGGCTCTAATTCACCCCTCCACTTT. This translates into CASSYSNLGSNSPLHF.

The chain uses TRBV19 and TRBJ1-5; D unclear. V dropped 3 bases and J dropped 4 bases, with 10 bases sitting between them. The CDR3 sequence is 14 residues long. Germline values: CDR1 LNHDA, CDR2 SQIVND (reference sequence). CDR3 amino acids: CASSMRAGNQPQHF. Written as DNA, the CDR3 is TGTGCCAGTAGTATGCGGGCTGGGAATCAGCCCCAGCATTTT.

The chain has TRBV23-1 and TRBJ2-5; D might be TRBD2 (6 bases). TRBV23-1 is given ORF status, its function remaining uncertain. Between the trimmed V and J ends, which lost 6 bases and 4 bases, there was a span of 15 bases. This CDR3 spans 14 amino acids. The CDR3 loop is CASSQAWRGETQYF. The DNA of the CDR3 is TGCGCCAGCAGCCAGGCTTGGAGGGGAGAGACCCAGTACTTC.

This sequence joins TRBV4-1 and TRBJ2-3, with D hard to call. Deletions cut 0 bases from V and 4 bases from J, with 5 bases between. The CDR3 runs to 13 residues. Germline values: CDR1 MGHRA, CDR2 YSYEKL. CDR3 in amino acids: CASSQDGSDTQYF. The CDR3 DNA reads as TGCGCCAGCAGCCAAGACGGGTCAGATACGCAGTATTTT.

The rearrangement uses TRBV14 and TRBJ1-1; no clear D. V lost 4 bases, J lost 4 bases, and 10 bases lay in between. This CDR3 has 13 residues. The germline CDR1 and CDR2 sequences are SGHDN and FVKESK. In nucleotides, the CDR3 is TGTGCCAGCAGCCGAGACTGGGCCACTGAAGCTTTCTTT. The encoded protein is CASSRDWATEAFF.

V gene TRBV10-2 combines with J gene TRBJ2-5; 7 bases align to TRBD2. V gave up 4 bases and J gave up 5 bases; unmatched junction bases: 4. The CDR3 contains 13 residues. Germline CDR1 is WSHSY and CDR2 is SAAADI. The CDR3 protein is CASSGGGGETQYF. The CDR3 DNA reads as TGCGCCAGCAGTGGCGGGGGAGGGGAGACCCAGTACTTC.